This T cell receptor beta chain was sequenced in a study of blood T cell repertoires in COVID-19. As for the study in general: Collection of acute and convalescent COVID-19 samples took place in the United States, Italy and Spain. Sample material is recorded as cDNA or gDNA derived from T cells, B-cell-depleted T cells, or PBMCs.

This CDR3 region has 13 residues. The ends were cut back, 0 bases at V and 2 bases at J, with 6 bases in the middle. CDR1 and CDR2 (germline): SGHRS, YFSETQ. The authors' processing: Reference gene primer amplification gave nucleated cell count estimates. Assay used: immunoSEQ multiplex PCR; TCRdb lists only in-frame clones, some missing. V and J calls and clone size come straight from that table; D and trimming were deduced from the DNA. The sample lists around 26,000 clones, around nine tenths occurring once. This clone is a singleton in its sample. The source material was peripheral blood. The sequence came from a human donor with active COVID-19. The donor label of this sample is uncertain. This chain connects TRBV5-1 to TRBJ2-7; D gene uncertain. In DNA form, the CDR3 reads TGCGCCAGCAGCTTGGACAGTCCCTACGAGCAGTACTTC. It translates to CASSLDSPYEQYF. The full variable domain, completed using reference TRBV5-1 and TRBJ2-7, is KAGVTQTPRYLIKTRGQQVTLSCSPISGHRSVSWYQQTPGQGLQFLFEYFSETQRNKGNFPGRFSGRQFSNSRSEMNVSTLELGDSALYLCASSLDSPYEQYFGPGTRLTVT.